The 9 T cell receptor delta chains reported below all come from one sample, sequenced in a study of gamma-delta T cells after stem cell transplantation. TCRdb redid the clone calls on the RT-PCR reads with CATT. The sample consists of some 2,800 delta-chain clones, more than 2.5% of them appearing once. Sequenced input: gamma-delta T cells. Source of these receptors: a human donor. It is not recorded whose cells these are; they may come from a transplant donor.

In its sample, this clone ranks as large. V and J are TRDV2 and TRDJ1; 7 bases are shared with TRDD3. The ends lost 3 bases at V and 7 bases at J; junction bases unmatched: 13. Germline V gene sequence: CDR1 GEAIGNYY, CDR2 EKD. The CDR3 has 15 amino acids. As DNA, the CDR3 is TGTGCCTGTGACCCGACTGGGGCCTACAGGGGTAAACTCATCTTT. Its translation is CACDPTGAYRGKLIF.

For this clone: The protein recorded in TCRdb matches a much larger clone and deviates from this DNA's translation at residue 4, suggesting a read error; the protein here is obtained by translating the DNA. This CDR3 reads CACGTVLGDTSSWDTRQMFF. The CDR3 DNA reads TGTGCCTGTGGCACCGTTCTGGGGGATACAAGCTCCTGGGACACCCGACAGATGTTTTTC. The V and J genes are TRDV2 and TRDJ3; 11 nucleotides line up with TRDD3. Germline V gene data show CDR1 as GEAIGNYY and CDR2 as EKD. The CDR3 extends over 20 amino acids.

This clone was counted at least ten times. The J gene is TRDJ1, the V gene TRDV2, with 9 bases aligning to TRDD3. Germline V gene data show CDR1 as GEAIGNYY and CDR2 as EKD. The J segment lost 0 bases and the V segment lost 0 bases, leaving 13 bases of the junction unmatched. The CDR3 runs to 19 residues. CDR3 protein: CACDTILLGEYRNTDKLIF. DNA for the CDR3: TGTGCCTGTGACACCATTTTACTGGGGGAGTACCGTAACACCGATAAACTCATCTTT.

This clone was detected a few times. A much larger clone lies a single base off, so this may be a read error. This chain links TRDV2 with TRDJ1, with 7 bases aligning to TRDD3. In germline, CDR1 is GEAIGNYY, CDR2 EKD. The CDR3 loop spans 14 amino acids. With V trimmed by 2 bases and J by 3 bases, 5 bases remained unmatched. In nucleotides, the CDR3 is TGTGCCTGTGACATCCTGGGGGCGGCCGATAAACTCATCTTT. Protein: CACDILGAADKLIF.

Points on this clone: The amino acid sequence in TCRdb belongs to a much larger clone and departs from this DNA's translation at residues 6 and 8, likely a sequencing read error; the sequence shown is translated from the DNA. The gene calls are TRDV2 and TRDJ1; 8 bases align to TRDD3. The V segment lost 0 bases and the J segment 2 bases; nucleotides outside the gene matches: 13. The CDR3 loop spans 18 amino acids. The germline V gene encodes CDR1 GEAIGNYY and CDR2 EKD. CDR3 sequence (DNA): TGTGCCTGTGACACCGCTGATGAGGGATACGCAGGGACCGATAAACTCATCTTT. Protein product: CACDTADEGYAGTDKLIF.

As for this clone: The protein in TCRdb stems from a much larger clone and differs at residue 6 from this DNA's translation, likely a read error; here the protein is translated from the DNA. The chain links TRDV2 to TRDJ1; TRDD3 is a possible D gene (6 bases). From germline, CDR1 is GEAIGNYY and CDR2 EKD. V gave up 3 bases and J gave up 0 bases, with 13 bases separating them. The length of the CDR3 is 15 residues. DNA of the CDR3: TGTGCCTGTGACTCGTCGGGGGAGTACACCGATAAACTCATCTTT. Translated: CACDSSGEYTDKLIF.

There are a few counts of this clone. A much larger clonotype is one base distant, so this may be a read error. The V and J genes are TRDV2 and TRDJ1, with D possibly being TRDD3 (5 bases). Germline V gene lookup returns CDR1 GEAIGNYY and CDR2 EKD. This CDR3 is built from 14 residues. V lost 9 bases and J 0 bases, leaving 16 bases between the germline ends. In DNA, the CDR3 is TGTGCCCGTACCGAATTGGGATACACCGATAAACTCATCTTT. It codes for CARTELGYTDKLIF.

Remarks on this clone: The translation of this DNA and the TCRdb protein of a much larger clone differ at residue 11, probably owing to a read error; the protein shown here is translated from the DNA. V usage is TRDV2 and J usage is TRDJ1, with 10 bases identical to TRDD3. CDR3 length: 19 residues. Germline CDR1 and CDR2: GEAIGNYY and EKD. The V and J ends lost 3 bases and 3 bases, in that order; junction bases with no gene match: 18. CDR3 sequence reads: CACDAVRTGGCGWADKLIF. The CDR3 DNA is TGTGCCTGTGACGCGGTCCGTACTGGGGGATGCGGTTGGGCCGATAAACTCATCTTT.

This clone was counted a few times. The translation of this DNA and the TCRdb protein of a much larger clone differ at residue 10, probably owing to a read error; the protein shown here is translated from the DNA. The V call is TRDV2, the J call TRDJ1, with TRDD3 identical over 8 bases. CDR1 GEAIGNYY and CDR2 EKD come from the germline V gene. The CDR3 runs 17 residues. V gave up 3 bases and J gave up 2 bases; unmatched junction bases: 13. The DNA for the CDR3 is TGTGCCTGTGACGCGCTGACTGGGGGCCCCCCAACCGATAAACTCATCTTT. The encoded protein is CACDALTGGPPTDKLIF.